This T cell receptor beta chain was retrieved from a study of blood T cell repertoires in COVID-19. On the study more broadly: T cells, B-cell-depleted T cells, or PBMCs supplied cDNA or gDNA.

CDR3 length: 15 residues. Per germline, CDR1 SEHNR and CDR2 FQNEAQ (reference sequence). V dropped 2 bases and J dropped 4 bases, with 13 bases sitting between them. Clones were sequenced by immunoSEQ multiplex PCR, and TCRdb holds only the in-frame ones, with some missing. The table records a few hundred thousand clones, roughly 89% of them present only once. This clone was counted a single time. The chain has TRBV7-9 and TRBJ2-3; D is ambiguous. The clonotype comes from an older woman with COVID-19, enrolled during active disease. The sequencing input was peripheral blood. DNA of the CDR3: TGTGCCAGCAGCTTATTTCGGAGCGCCTCAGATACGCAGTATTTT. It yields the protein CASSLFRSASDTQYF.